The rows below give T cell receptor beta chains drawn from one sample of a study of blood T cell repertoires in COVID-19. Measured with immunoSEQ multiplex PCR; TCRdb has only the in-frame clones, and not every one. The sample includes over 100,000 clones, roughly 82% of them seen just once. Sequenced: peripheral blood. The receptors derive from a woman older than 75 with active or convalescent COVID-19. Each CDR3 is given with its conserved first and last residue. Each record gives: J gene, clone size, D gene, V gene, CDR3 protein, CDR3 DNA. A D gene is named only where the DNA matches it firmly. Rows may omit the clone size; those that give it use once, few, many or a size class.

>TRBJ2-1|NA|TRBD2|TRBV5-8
CASSPTGREGFNEQFF
TGTGCCAGCAGCCCAACGGGGCGGGAGGGCTTTAATGAGCAGTTCTTC
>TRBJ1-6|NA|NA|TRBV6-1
CASSAPERAGNSPLHF
TGTGCCAGCAGTGCCCCGGAGCGGGCTGGGAATTCACCCCTCCACTTT
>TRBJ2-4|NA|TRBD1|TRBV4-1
CASSQGYRGDIQYF
TGCGCCAGCAGCCAGGGTTACAGGGGGGACATTCAGTACTTC
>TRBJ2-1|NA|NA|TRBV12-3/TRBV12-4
CASSFGGYEQFF
TGTGCCAGCAGTTTTGGGGGCTATGAGCAGTTCTTC
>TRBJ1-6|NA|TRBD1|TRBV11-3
CASSIGTGQALHF
TGTGCCAGCAGCATCGGGACAGGGCAAGCCCTCCACTTT
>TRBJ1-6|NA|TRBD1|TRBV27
CASSQDRFYSPLHF
TGTGCCAGCAGCCAGGACAGGTTTTATTCACCCCTCCACTTT
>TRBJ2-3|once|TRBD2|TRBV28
CATTSGRKTDTQYF
TGTGCCACGACCAGCGGGAGAAAGACAGATACGCAGTATTTT
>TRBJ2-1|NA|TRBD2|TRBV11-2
CASSLWEGADEQFF
TGTGCCAGCAGCTTGTGGGAGGGAGCCGATGAGCAGTTCTTC
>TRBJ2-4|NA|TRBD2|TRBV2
CASSPTTSVKNIQYF
TGTGCCAGCAGTCCCACGACTAGCGTCAAAAACATTCAGTACTTC
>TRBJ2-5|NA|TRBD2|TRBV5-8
CASSLYSSGSGRKTQYF
TGTGCCAGCAGCTTGTACTCTAGCGGGAGCGGAAGAAAGACCCAGTACTTC
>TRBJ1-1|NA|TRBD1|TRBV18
CASSRPFTGGRRDTEAFF
TGTGCCAGCTCACGTCCTTTTACAGGGGGCAGAAGGGACACTGAAGCTTTCTTT
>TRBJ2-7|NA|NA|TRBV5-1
CASSSKYEQYF
TGCGCCAGCAGCTCTAAGTACGAGCAGTACTTC
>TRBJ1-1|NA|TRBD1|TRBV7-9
CASSLTGTGGNEAFF
TGTGCCAGCAGCTTAACCGGGACAGGGGGCAATGAAGCTTTCTTT
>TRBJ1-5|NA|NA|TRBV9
CASSLGNPGGNQPQHF
TGTGCCAGCAGCCTCGGGAACCCGGGGGGGAATCAGCCCCAGCATTTT
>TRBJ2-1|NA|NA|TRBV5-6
CASSFNPEVYNEQFF
TGTGCCAGCAGCTTCAATCCCGAGGTCTACAATGAGCAGTTCTTC
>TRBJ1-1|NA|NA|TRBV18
CASSPSGRVTSGTEAFF
TGTGCCAGCTCACCATCGGGCAGGGTGACGTCCGGGACTGAAGCTTTCTTT
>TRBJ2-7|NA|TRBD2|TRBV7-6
CASSLWGGEQYF
TGTGCCAGCAGCTTATGGGGGGGGGAGCAGTACTTC
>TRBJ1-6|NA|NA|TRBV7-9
CAPLPQTHSPLHF
TGTGCCCCACTCCCGCAGACACATTCACCCCTCCACTTT
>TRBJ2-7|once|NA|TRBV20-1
CSASLSGMAYEQYF
TGCAGTGCTAGTCTCTCCGGGATGGCCTACGAGCAGTACTTC
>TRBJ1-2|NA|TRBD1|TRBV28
CATNQGQGNYGYTF
TGTGCCACAAACCAGGGACAGGGGAACTATGGCTACACCTTC
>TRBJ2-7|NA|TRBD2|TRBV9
CASSASSGSSYEQYF
TGTGCCAGCAGCGCCTCTAGCGGAAGCTCCTACGAGCAGTACTTC
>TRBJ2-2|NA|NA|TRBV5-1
CASSLDGAGTGELFF
TGCGCCAGCAGCTTGGATGGGGCTGGCACCGGGGAGCTGTTTTTT
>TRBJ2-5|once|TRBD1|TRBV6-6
CASKTGGWQETQYF
TGTGCCAGTAAGACAGGGGGTTGGCAGGAGACCCAGTACTTC
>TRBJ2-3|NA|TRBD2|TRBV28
CASSFSSGGGDTQYF
TGTGCCAGCAGTTTTTCGTCGGGAGGAGGAGATACGCAGTATTTT
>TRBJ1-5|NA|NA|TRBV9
CASSVAGGNQPQHF
TGTGCCAGCAGCGTAGCCGGGGGCAATCAGCCCCAGCATTTT
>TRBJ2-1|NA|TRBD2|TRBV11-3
CASSLDFQLAEQFF
TGTGCCAGCAGCTTAGATTTTCAACTAGCGGAGCAGTTCTTC
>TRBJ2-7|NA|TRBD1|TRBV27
CASKLQGSYEQYF
TGTGCCAGCAAACTACAGGGGTCCTACGAGCAGTACTTC
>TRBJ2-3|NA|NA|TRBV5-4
CASSLDLAPSTDTQYF
TGTGCCAGCAGCTTGGATCTAGCGCCTAGCACAGATACGCAGTATTTT
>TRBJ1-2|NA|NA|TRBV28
CASSSLQGSYGYTF
TGTGCCAGCAGTTCCTTACAGGGTTCCTATGGCTACACCTTC
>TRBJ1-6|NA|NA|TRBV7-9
CASSLGSDNSPLHF
TGTGCCAGCAGCTTAGGTTCAGATAATTCACCCCTCCACTTT
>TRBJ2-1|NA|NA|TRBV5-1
CASSLGGRPGSSYNEQFF
TGCGCCAGCAGCTTGGGTGGCCGACCTGGGAGCTCCTACAATGAGCAGTTCTTC
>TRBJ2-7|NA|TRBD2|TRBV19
CARAPGLAGGHEQYF
TGTGCCAGGGCCCCCGGGCTAGCGGGAGGGCACGAGCAGTACTTC
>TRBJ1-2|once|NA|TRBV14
CASSVRGSFGYTF
TGTGCCAGCAGTGTCCGAGGAAGTTTTGGCTACACCTTC
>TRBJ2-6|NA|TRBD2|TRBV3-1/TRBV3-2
CASSRTSGRAGANVLTF
TGTGCCAGCAGCCGGACTAGCGGGAGAGCTGGGGCCAACGTCCTGACTTTC
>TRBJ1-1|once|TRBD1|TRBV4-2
CASSDRVNTEAFF
TGTGCCAGCAGCGACAGGGTGAACACTGAAGCTTTCTTT
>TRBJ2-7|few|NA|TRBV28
CASSLLVTAYEQYF
TGTGCCAGCAGCCTTCTGGTCACTGCTTACGAGCAGTACTTC
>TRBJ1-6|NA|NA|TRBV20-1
CSASPAGAYNSPLHF
TGCAGTGCTAGTCCAGCGGGAGCTTATAATTCACCCCTCCACTTT